The clone carrying this TCR beta chain was detected ten times or more. What it recognizes is unknown. This entry is derived from a study of T cells in Graves' hyperthyroidism and ophthalmopathy. Notes on the study in general: Most clonotypes that expanded in the thyroid above 0.001 also showed up in blood.

RNA transcripts yielded amplified TCR beta CDR3 regions. TCR CDR3 underwent first-round RT-PCR with the HTBI primer set. One entry per CDR3 protein, called by TCRdb with MiXCR from the multiplex PCR reads. Of roughly 580,000 distinct CDR3 sequences listed, about 14% are singletons. In germline, CDR1 is MNHEY, CDR2 SVGEGT. This CDR3 region has 15 residues. The J segment lost 2 bases and the V segment lost 2 bases, leaving 5 bases of the junction unmatched. The hyperthyroidism was newly diagnosed and had lasted under 2 months; the patients were aged 18 to 65. Lactation, pregnancy, other autoimmune disease or uncontrolled infection led to exclusion of patients.

The source material was blood. V is TRBV6-2 or TRBV6-3 and J is TRBJ2-7, with 8 nucleotides matching TRBD1. The clonotype comes from a woman in her 30s with Graves' hyperthyroidism that later progressed to Graves' ophthalmopathy. CDR3 region: CASSYLRQGPYEQYF. The CDR3 coding sequence is TGTGCCAGCAGTTACCTCCGACAGGGGCCCTACGAGCAGTACTTC.